This T cell receptor (beta chain) was documented in a study of vaccination and CD4 T cells after COVID-19. Treatment here: approximately nine-day PBMC culture with coronavirus spike peptide pools or control peptides (ViraFEST assay). Study-wide results and limits: Spike mono-reactivity held for 304 of 307 vaccine-specific clones in convalescent patients.

The Oncomine TCR Beta short-read assay was applied to DNA of cultured CD4+ T cells. TCRdb re-called the PCR reads with MiXCR, one entry per CDR3 protein. The sample yields roughly 20,000 distinct CDR3 sequences, over 45% seen once. This clonotype was counted between two and nine times. Its antigen is unidentified. Germline CDR1 reads SNHLY; CDR2 reads FYNNEI. Trimming at V came to 7 bases and at J to 7 bases, leaving 7 bases not matched to a gene. The CDR3 runs 13 residues. The sample taken for sequencing was CD4+ T cells from blood, cultured in vitro. This TCR was sampled from a human donor who had recovered from COVID-19. The J gene is TRBJ1-5, the V gene TRBV2, with 7 bases matching TRBD1. The CDR3 DNA follows: TGTGCCAGCAACAGGGGTTCAGGCCAGCCCCAGCATTTT. It translates to CASNRGSGQPQHF.